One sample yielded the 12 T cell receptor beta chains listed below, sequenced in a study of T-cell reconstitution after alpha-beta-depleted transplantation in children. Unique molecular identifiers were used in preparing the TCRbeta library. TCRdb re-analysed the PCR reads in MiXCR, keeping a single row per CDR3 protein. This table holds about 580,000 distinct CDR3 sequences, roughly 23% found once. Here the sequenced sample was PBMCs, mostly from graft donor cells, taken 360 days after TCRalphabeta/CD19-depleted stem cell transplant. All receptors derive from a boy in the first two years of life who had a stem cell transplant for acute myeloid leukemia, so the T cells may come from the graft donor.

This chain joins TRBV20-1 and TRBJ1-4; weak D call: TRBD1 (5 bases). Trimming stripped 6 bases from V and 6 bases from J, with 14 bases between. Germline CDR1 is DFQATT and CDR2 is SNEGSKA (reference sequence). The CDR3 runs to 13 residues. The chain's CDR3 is CSAPGVVDEKLFF. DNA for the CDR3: TGCAGTGCCCCGGGGGTCGTGGATGAAAAACTGTTTTTT.

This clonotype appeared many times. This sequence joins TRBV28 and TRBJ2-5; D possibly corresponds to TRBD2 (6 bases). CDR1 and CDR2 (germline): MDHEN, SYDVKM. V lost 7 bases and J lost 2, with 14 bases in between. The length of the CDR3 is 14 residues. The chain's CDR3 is CASISRRGQETQYF. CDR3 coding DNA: TGTGCCAGCATCTCTCGGAGGGGTCAAGAGACCCAGTACTTC.

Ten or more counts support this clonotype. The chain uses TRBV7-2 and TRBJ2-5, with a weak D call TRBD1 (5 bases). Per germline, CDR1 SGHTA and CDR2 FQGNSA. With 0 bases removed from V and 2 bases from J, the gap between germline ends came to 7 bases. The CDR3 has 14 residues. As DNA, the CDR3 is TGTGCCAGCAGCTTAGCCCAGGGACAAGAGACCCAGTACTTC. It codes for CASSLAQGQETQYF.

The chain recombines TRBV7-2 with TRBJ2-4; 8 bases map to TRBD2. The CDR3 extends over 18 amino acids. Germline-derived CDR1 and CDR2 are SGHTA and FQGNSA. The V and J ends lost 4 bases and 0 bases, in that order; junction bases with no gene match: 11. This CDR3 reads CASSSPGGGEVAKNIQYF. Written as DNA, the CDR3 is TGTGCCAGCAGCTCCCCCGGGGGGGGTGAAGTAGCCAAAAACATTCAGTACTTC.

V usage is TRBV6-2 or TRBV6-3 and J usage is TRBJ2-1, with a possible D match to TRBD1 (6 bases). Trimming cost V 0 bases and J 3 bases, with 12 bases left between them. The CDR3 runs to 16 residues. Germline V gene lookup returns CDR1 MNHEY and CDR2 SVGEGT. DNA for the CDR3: TGTGCCAGCAGTTACTCCAGGGGATGGGGCTACAATGAGCAGTTCTTC. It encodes CASSYSRGWGYNEQFF.

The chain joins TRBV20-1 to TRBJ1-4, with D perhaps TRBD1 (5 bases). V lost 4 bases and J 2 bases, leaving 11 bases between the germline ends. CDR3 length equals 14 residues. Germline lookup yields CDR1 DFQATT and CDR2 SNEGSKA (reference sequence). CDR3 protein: CSATGGSTNEKLFF. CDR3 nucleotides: TGCAGTGCTACCGGGGGTTCGACTAATGAAAAACTGTTTTTT.

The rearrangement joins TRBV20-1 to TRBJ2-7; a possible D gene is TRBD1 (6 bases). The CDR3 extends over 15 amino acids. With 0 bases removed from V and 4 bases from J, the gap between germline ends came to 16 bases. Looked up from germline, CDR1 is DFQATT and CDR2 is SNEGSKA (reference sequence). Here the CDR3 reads CSAREWTPGAYEQYV. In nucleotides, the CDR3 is TGCAGTGCTAGAGAGTGGACCCCAGGGGCATACGAGCAGTACGTC.

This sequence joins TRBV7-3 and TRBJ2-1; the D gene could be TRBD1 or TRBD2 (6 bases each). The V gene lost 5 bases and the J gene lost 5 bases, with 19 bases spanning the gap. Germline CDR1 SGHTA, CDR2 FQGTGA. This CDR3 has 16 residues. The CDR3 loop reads CASSLTGGLPNNEQFF. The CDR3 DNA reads TGTGCCAGCAGCCTGACTGGGGGGCTCCCTAACAATGAGCAGTTCTTC.

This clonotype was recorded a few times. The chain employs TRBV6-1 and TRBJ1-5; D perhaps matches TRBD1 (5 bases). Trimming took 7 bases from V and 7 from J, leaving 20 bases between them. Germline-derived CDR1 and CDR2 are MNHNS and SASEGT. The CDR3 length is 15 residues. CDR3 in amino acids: CASNRIPQGGQPQHF. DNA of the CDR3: TGTGCCAGCAATAGAATACCGCAGGGAGGGCAGCCCCAGCATTTT.

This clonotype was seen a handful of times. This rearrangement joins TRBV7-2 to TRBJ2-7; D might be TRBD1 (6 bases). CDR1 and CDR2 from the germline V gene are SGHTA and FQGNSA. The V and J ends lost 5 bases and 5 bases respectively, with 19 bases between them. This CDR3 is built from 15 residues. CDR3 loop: CASSTPTAGVHEQYF. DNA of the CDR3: TGTGCCAGCAGCACCCCCACGGCAGGGGTCCACGAGCAGTACTTC.

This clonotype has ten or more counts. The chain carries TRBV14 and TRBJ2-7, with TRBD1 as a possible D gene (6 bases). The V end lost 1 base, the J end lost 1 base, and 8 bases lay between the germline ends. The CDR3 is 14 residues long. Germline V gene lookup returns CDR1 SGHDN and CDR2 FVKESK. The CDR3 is CASSQVDRSYEQYV. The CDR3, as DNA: TGTGCCAGCAGCCAAGTGGACAGATCCTACGAGCAGTACGTC.

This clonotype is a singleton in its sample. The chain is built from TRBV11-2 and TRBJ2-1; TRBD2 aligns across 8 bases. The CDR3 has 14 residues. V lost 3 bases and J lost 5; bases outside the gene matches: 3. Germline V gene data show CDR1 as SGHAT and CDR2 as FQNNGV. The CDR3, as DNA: TGTGCCAGCAGCTTTGTCGGGGGGGACAATGAGCAGTTCTTC. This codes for CASSFVGGDNEQFF.